These 7 T cell receptor beta chains share one sample of origin, sequenced in a study of shared clonotypes between healthy human individuals. Profiling relied on immunoSEQ multiplex PCR, and the TCRdb table lists in-frame clones only, not all of them. Of some 1.1 million clones in the sample, 60% to 85% are singletons; the top ten hold more than 0.85%. Sequenced sample: memory CD4+ T cells from PBMCs. Subset of the sample: CD45RA-negative fraction. These receptors were taken from a man younger than 35 in good health. Some clones in this sample may be carry-over from other donors' samples.

The sample holds a few counts of this clone. This CDR3 is also generated by other DNA sequences in the sample. J is TRBJ1-2 and V is TRBV5-1; no definite D call. CDR1 is SGHRS, CDR2 YFSETQ, per germline. Trimming pared 2 bases from V and 2 bases from J, leaving 10 bases between. The length of the CDR3 is 14 residues. Written as DNA, the CDR3 is TGCGCCAGCAGCTTTGGGCAGCCAAACTATGGCTACACCTTC. It specifies CASSFGQPNYGYTF.

The genes are TRBV15 and TRBJ2-2; 7 bases map to TRBD1. CDR3 size: 15 residues. The germline gives CDR1 LNHNV, CDR2 YYDKDF (reference sequence). Trimming took 1 base from V and 9 from J; bases not matched to a gene: 8. Here the CDR3 DNA reads TGTGCCACCAGCAGAGCCCGACAGGGACATCGGGAGCTGTTTTTT. This encodes CATSRARQGHRELFF.

In regard to this clone: Other DNA sequences in the same sample also yield this CDR3. The chain's CDR3 is CAWSGGRAYEQYF. CDR3 DNA: TGTGCCTGGAGTGGCGGGAGGGCCTACGAGCAGTACTTC. This chain joins TRBV30 and TRBJ2-7; TRBD2 matches at 9 bases. J lost 2 bases, V lost 1 base, and 0 bases had no gene match. The CDR3 spans 13 residues. Looked up from germline, CDR1 is GTSNPN and CDR2 is SVGIG (reference sequence).

CDR3 nucleotides: TGTGCCAGCAGTAAGACAGGGCACCCCTACAATGAGCAGTTCTTC. Protein sequence: CASSKTGHPYNEQFF. The chain carries TRBV6-5 and TRBJ2-1, with 7 bases that match TRBD1. The CDR3 length is 15 residues. Germline-derived CDR1 and CDR2 are MNHEY and SVGAGI. The V segment lost 5 bases and the J segment 2 bases; nucleotides outside the gene matches: 6.

The chain uses TRBV10-3 and TRBJ2-2; TRBD2 is a possible D gene (5 bases). Trimming cost V 0 bases and J 2 bases, with 7 bases left between them. Germline CDR1 is ENHRY and CDR2 is SYGVKD. The CDR3 is made up of 15 amino acids. The CDR3 DNA sequence: TGTGCCATCAGTGAGTCAGCGGTTAACACCGGGGAGCTGTTTTTT. It yields the protein CAISESAVNTGELFF.

About this clone: In the same sample, other DNA sequences code for this CDR3. For the CDR3, the DNA is TGTGCCAGCAGCTCTACAGGGGCAACTAATGAAAAACTGTTTTTT. Translating it yields CASSSTGATNEKLFF. The chain has TRBV5-6 and TRBJ1-4; TRBD1 aligns across 7 bases. Germline V gene data show CDR1 as SGHDT and CDR2 as YYEEEE. This CDR3 contains 15 residues. Trimming took 3 bases from V and 0 from J; bases not matched to a gene: 2.

This clone was recorded only once. The genes are TRBV4-1 and TRBJ2-1; TRBD2 agrees at 14 bases. After removal of 0 bases from V and 9 bases from J, the junction contained 10 bases not matched to a gene. Germline V gene sequence: CDR1 MGHRA, CDR2 YSYEKL. The CDR3 is 18 residues long. Here the CDR3 reads CASSQDIVGTSGRTEQFF. Here the CDR3 DNA reads TGCGCCAGCAGCCAAGACATCGTCGGGACTAGCGGGAGAACTGAGCAGTTCTTC.